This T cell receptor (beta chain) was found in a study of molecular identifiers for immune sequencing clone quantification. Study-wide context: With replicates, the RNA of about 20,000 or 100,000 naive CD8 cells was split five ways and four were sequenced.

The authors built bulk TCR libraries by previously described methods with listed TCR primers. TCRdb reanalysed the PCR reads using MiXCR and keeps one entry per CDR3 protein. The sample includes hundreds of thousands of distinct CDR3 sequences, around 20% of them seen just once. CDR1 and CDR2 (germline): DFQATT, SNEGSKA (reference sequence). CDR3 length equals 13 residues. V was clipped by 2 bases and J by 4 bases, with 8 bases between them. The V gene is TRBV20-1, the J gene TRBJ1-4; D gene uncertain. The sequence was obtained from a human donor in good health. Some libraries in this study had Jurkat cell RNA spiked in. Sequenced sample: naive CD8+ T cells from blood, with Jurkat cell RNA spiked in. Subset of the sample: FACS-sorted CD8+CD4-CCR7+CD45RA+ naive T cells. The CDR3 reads CSARLLGNEKLFF. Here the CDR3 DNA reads TGCAGTGCTAGACTCCTGGGTAATGAAAAACTGTTTTTT.